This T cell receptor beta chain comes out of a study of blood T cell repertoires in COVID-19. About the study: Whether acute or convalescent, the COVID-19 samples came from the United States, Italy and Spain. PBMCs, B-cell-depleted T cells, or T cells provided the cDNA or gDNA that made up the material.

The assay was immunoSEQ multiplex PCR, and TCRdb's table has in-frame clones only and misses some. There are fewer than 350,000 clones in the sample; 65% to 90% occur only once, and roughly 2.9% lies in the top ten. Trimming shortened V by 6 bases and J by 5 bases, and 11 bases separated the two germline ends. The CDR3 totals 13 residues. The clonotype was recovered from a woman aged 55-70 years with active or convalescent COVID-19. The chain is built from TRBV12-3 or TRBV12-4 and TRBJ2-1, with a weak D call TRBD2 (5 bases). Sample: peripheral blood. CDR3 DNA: TGTGCCAGCAGGCCGAGGGTCAACAATGAGCAGTTCTTC. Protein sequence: CASRPRVNNEQFF.